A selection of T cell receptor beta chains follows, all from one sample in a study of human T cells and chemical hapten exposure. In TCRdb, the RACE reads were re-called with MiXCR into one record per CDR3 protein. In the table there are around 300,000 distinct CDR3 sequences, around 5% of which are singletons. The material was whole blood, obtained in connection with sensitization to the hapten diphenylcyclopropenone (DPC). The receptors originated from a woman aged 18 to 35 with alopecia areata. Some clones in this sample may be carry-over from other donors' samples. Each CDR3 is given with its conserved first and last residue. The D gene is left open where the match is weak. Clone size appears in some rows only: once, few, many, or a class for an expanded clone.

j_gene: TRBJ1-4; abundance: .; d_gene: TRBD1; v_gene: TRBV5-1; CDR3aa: CASSPQGAANEKLFF; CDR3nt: TGCGCCAGCAGCCCACAGGGGGCGGCTAATGAAAAACTGTTTTTT
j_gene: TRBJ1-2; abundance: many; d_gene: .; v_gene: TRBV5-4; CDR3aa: CASSVAGSDYGYTF; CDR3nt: TGTGCCAGCAGTGTGGCAGGGAGCGACTATGGCTACACCTTC
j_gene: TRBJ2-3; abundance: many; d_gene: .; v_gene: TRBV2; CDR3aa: CARSAGADDTQYF; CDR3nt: TGTGCCAGATCGGCGGGGGCGGACGATACGCAGTATTTT
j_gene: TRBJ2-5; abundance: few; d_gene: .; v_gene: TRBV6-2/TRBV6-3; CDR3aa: CASNPLGTGHQETQYF; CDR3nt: TGTGCCAGCAATCCACTCGGGACGGGCCACCAAGAGACCCAGTACTTC
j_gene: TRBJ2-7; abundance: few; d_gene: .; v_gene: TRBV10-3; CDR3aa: CATAGDSYEQYF; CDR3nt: TGTGCCACCGCAGGGGATTCCTACGAGCAGTACTTC
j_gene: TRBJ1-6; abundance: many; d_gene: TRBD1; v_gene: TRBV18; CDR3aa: CASSRDRGIGSPLHF; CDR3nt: TGTGCCAGCTCACGGGACAGGGGAATAGGATCACCCCTCCACTTT
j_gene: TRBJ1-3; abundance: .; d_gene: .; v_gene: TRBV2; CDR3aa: CASSRGQSGNTIYF; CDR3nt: TGTGCCAGCAGCCGGGGACAATCTGGAAACACCATATATTTT
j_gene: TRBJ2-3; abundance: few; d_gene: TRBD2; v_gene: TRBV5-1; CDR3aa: CASSFLAGNTDTQYF; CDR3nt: TGCGCCAGCAGCTTTCTAGCGGGGAACACAGATACGCAGTATTTT
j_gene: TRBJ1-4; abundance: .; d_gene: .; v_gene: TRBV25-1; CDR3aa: CASSEGAGIEKLFF; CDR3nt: TGTGCCAGCAGTGAGGGGGCCGGGATTGAAAAACTGTTTTTT
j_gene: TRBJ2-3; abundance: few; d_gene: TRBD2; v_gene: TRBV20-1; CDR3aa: CSARRGVGTDTQCF; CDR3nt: TGCAGTGCCAGACGGGGGGTTGGCACAGATACGCAGTGTTTT
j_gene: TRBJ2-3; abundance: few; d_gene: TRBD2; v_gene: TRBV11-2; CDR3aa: CASSLDLAGGSDTQYF; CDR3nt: TGTGCCAGCAGCTTAGATCTGGCGGGGGGATCAGATACGCAGTATTTT
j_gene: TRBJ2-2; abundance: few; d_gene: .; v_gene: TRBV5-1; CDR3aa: CASSIQDTGELFF; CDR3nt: TGCGCCAGCAGTATACAGGACACCGGGGAGCTGTTTTTT
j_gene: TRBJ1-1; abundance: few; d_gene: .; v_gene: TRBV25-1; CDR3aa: CASSESRVFATEAFF; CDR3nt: TGTGCCAGCAGTGAGTCCAGGGTTTTTGCCACTGAAGCTTTCTTT
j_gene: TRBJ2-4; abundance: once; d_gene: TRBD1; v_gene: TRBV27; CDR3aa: CASSSLPPTGNIQYF; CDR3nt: TGTGCCAGCAGTTCATTACCTCCGACAGGGAACATTCAGTACTTC
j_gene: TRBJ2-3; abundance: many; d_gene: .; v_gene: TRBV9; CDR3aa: CASSVGGGPTDTQYF; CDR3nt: TGTGCCAGCAGCGTGGGAGGGGGCCCCACAGATACGCAGTATTTT
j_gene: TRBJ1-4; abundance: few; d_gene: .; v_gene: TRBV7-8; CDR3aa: CASSTDRAGADEKLFF; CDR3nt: TGTGCCAGCAGTACAGATAGGGCAGGGGCTGATGAAAAACTGTTTTTT